This note documents a single T cell receptor (beta chain) sequence. The target antigen is unknown. Looked up from germline, CDR1 is SGHTA and CDR2 is FQGNSA. The V end was cut by 5 bases, the J end by 1 base, with 14 bases between. This CDR3 region has 15 residues. These data originate in a study of post-analysis software for immune sequencing data. Carried by the TCR beta cDNA libraries were unique molecular identifiers. One entry per CDR3 protein results from TCRdb running MiXCR on the PCR reads. The table records more than 450,000 distinct CDR3 sequences, around 44% of them present only once. Findings and limits, study-wide: Five or six TRBV segments appeared more often in patients than in controls, and TRBV5-6, TRBV5-1 and TRBV20-1 were among these. Multiple sclerosis was associated with a significant reduction in normalized Chao1 diversity relative to controls.

This clonotype originated in a girl aged 5 to 17 with multiple sclerosis. Sequences were obtained from blood. The chain combines TRBV7-2 with TRBJ2-5; D unresolved. The CDR3 loop is CASSPHRRPQETQYF. The CDR3 nucleotides read TGTGCCAGCAGCCCCCATCGGCGACCCCAAGAGACCCAGTACTTC.